This T cell receptor (beta chain) was sequenced for a study of CXCR3-negative and CXCR3-positive naive CD8 T cells. Points from the study as a whole: Naive cells with CXCR3 showed TRB CDR3s that were more hydrophobic than those in CXCR3-negative naive cells.

Libraries of TRB cDNA were made by 5' RACE and carried UMIs. No DNA is given; TCRdb re-called the 5' RACE reads and lists each CDR3 protein once. This sample's clone table lists nearly 110,000 distinct CDR3 sequences. With respect to this clonotype: What it binds is unknown.

Per germline, CDR1 LGHDT and CDR2 YNNKEL (reference sequence). The CDR3 has 20 amino acids. The specimen was naive CXCR3+ CD8+ T cells from blood. This sample's subset: CD45RO-CCR7+CD27+CD95- naive CD8+ T cells expressing CXCR3 (TNR3+). The sequence was collected from a human donor in good health. Some clones in this sample may be carry-over from other donors' samples. V usage is TRBV3-1 and J usage is TRBJ2-1; the D call of TRBD1 rests on TCRdb alone, since no DNA is present to check it. The CDR3 here is CASSQERDPGSAGTYNEQFF.